A selection of T cell receptor beta chains follows, all from one sample in a study of blood T cell repertoires in COVID-19. Only in-frame clones appear in the TCRdb table, and some are missing; sequencing was by immunoSEQ multiplex PCR. The repertoire includes about 330,000 clones, roughly 88% of them detected once, and about 3.9% sits in the top ten. The sequencing input was peripheral blood. Every receptor here comes from a woman between 50 and 59 years old with active or convalescent COVID-19. CDR3s include the opening cysteine and the closing phenylalanine or tryptophan. The D gene is left open where the match is weak. Clone size is not always given. Where it is, it says once, few, many or a class for expanded clones.

CDR3: CSARGAYTF; DNA: TGCAGTGCTAGAGGGGCTTACACCTTC; V: TRBV20-1; D: NA; size: NA; J: TRBJ1-2
CDR3: CASSDTGAGYGYTF; DNA: TGTGCCAGCTCAGATACAGGAGCGGGCTATGGCTACACCTTC; V: TRBV18; D: NA; size: NA; J: TRBJ1-2
CDR3: CAWSTGGDTEAFF; DNA: TGTGCCTGGAGTACAGGGGGGGACACTGAAGCTTTCTTT; V: TRBV30; D: TRBD1; size: NA; J: TRBJ1-1
CDR3: CASSHRDQETQYF; DNA: TGTGCTAGCAGCCACAGGGACCAAGAGACCCAGTACTTC; V: TRBV7-7; D: NA; size: NA; J: TRBJ2-5
CDR3: CATSDPGQALDNEQFF; DNA: TGTGCCACCAGTGACCCCGGACAGGCTCTCGACAATGAGCAGTTCTTC; V: TRBV24-1; D: TRBD1; size: NA; J: TRBJ2-1
CDR3: CASSADRGEGEKLFF; DNA: TGTGCCAGCAGCGCCGACAGGGGTGAGGGAGAAAAACTGTTTTTT; V: TRBV9; D: TRBD1; size: NA; J: TRBJ1-4
CDR3: CASSSLLYRAPEAFF; DNA: TGTGCCAGCAGTTCCCTCCTCTACAGGGCCCCTGAAGCTTTCTTT; V: TRBV28; D: NA; size: NA; J: TRBJ1-1
CDR3: CASSIAFSRTRVSYEQYF; DNA: TGTGCCAGTAGTATAGCGTTTTCCCGGACACGCGTCTCCTACGAGCAGTACTTC; V: TRBV19; D: NA; size: once; J: TRBJ2-7
CDR3: CASSNTGGGSYEQYF; DNA: TGCGCCAGCAGCAATACAGGGGGCGGCTCCTACGAGCAGTACTTC; V: TRBV5-1; D: TRBD1; size: NA; J: TRBJ2-7
CDR3: CASSQEWGANTEAFF; DNA: TGTGCCAGCAGCCAAGAGTGGGGCGCGAACACTGAAGCTTTCTTT; V: TRBV4-2; D: NA; size: NA; J: TRBJ1-1
CDR3: CASSPSGSTGELFF; DNA: TGTGCCAGCAGCCCAAGCGGAAGCACCGGGGAGCTGTTTTTT; V: TRBV5-4; D: NA; size: few; J: TRBJ2-2
CDR3: CASSVGPRSSYEQYF; DNA: TGTGCCAGCAGCGTGGGGCCAAGGAGCTCCTACGAGCAGTACTTC; V: TRBV9; D: NA; size: NA; J: TRBJ2-7
CDR3: CASSSTDNYEQYF; DNA: TGTGCCAGCAGTTCTACAGACAACTACGAGCAGTACTTC; V: TRBV27; D: NA; size: NA; J: TRBJ2-7
CDR3: CASSIPQGGNQPQHF; DNA: TGTGCCAGTAGTATCCCCCAGGGGGGCAATCAGCCCCAGCATTTT; V: TRBV19; D: TRBD1; size: NA; J: TRBJ1-5
CDR3: CASSLPDRGYEQFF; DNA: TGTGCCAGCAGTTTGCCGGACAGGGGGTATGAGCAGTTCTTC; V: TRBV28; D: TRBD1; size: NA; J: TRBJ2-1
CDR3: CASSGRQGWYEQYF; DNA: TGTGCCAGCAGTGGGCGACAGGGGTGGTACGAGCAGTACTTC; V: TRBV2; D: TRBD1; size: NA; J: TRBJ2-7
CDR3: CASSNPGQGGVEAFF; DNA: TGCGCCAGCAGCAACCCGGGACAGGGGGGAGTTGAAGCTTTCTTT; V: TRBV4-1; D: TRBD1; size: few; J: TRBJ1-1
CDR3: CASSLDRLNTEAFF; DNA: TGTGCCAGCAGCTTAGACAGACTGAACACTGAAGCTTTCTTT; V: TRBV2; D: NA; size: NA; J: TRBJ1-1
CDR3: CASSDDPVGQTSSYEQYF; DNA: TGTGCCAGCAGCGACGACCCCGTCGGACAGACGAGCTCCTACGAGCAGTACTTC; V: TRBV11-2; D: NA; size: once; J: TRBJ2-7
CDR3: CASSWGTGMNTEAFF; DNA: TGCGCCAGCAGCTGGGGGACAGGTATGAACACTGAAGCTTTCTTT; V: TRBV5-1; D: TRBD1; size: NA; J: TRBJ1-1
CDR3: CASTPGGASSYEQYF; DNA: TGCGCCAGCACCCCGGGAGGCGCGAGCTCCTACGAGCAGTACTTC; V: TRBV5-1; D: TRBD2; size: few; J: TRBJ2-7
CDR3: CASSQDTGRDIQYF; DNA: TGCGCCAGCAGCCAAGATACAGGGAGAGACATTCAGTACTTC; V: TRBV4-3; D: NA; size: NA; J: TRBJ2-4
CDR3: CASSPTTGNYGYTF; DNA: TGCGCCAGCAGCCCAACGACAGGGAACTATGGCTACACCTTC; V: TRBV5-1; D: TRBD1; size: NA; J: TRBJ1-2
CDR3: CASSYSGAGTTEAFF; DNA: TGTGCCAGCAGTTACTCTGGTGCGGGGACCACTGAAGCTTTCTTT; V: TRBV6-5; D: NA; size: NA; J: TRBJ1-1
CDR3: CASRKPGTEAFF; DNA: TGTGCCAGCAGAAAGCCCGGCACTGAAGCTTTCTTT; V: TRBV28; D: NA; size: NA; J: TRBJ1-1
CDR3: CASSLRTGLGNTEAFF; DNA: TGTGCCAGCAGCCTCCGGACTGGTCTAGGGAACACTGAAGCTTTCTTT; V: TRBV14; D: NA; size: NA; J: TRBJ1-1
CDR3: CAISESRSRDNEKLFF; DNA: TGTGCCATCAGTGAGTCGCGAAGCAGGGATAATGAAAAACTGTTTTTT; V: TRBV10-3; D: NA; size: NA; J: TRBJ1-4
CDR3: CASSLVYGQSSGNTIYF; DNA: TGTGCCAGCAGCTTAGTCTACGGACAGAGCTCTGGAAACACCATATATTTT; V: TRBV7-8; D: NA; size: NA; J: TRBJ1-3
CDR3: CAWSVGSGYEQYF; DNA: TGTGCCTGGAGTGTGGGGAGCGGGTACGAGCAGTACTTC; V: TRBV30; D: NA; size: NA; J: TRBJ2-7
CDR3: CASRRDRGIDQPQHF; DNA: TGTGCCAGCAGAAGGGACAGGGGGATTGATCAGCCCCAGCATTTT; V: TRBV9; D: TRBD1; size: once; J: TRBJ1-5
CDR3: CASSPRTTYNEQFF; DNA: TGCGCCAGCAGCCCGCGGACTACATACAATGAGCAGTTCTTC; V: TRBV4-1; D: NA; size: NA; J: TRBJ2-1
CDR3: CAWRCGGSGNTIYF; DNA: TGTGCCTGGAGATGCGGAGGCTCTGGAAACACCATATATTTT; V: TRBV30; D: NA; size: NA; J: TRBJ1-3
CDR3: CASSLQGSTDTQYF; DNA: TGTGCCAGCAGCTTACAGGGAAGCACAGATACGCAGTATTTT; V: TRBV7-3; D: NA; size: NA; J: TRBJ2-3
CDR3: CASSRDRGREAFF; DNA: TGTGCCAGCAGCCGGGACAGGGGGCGCGAAGCTTTCTTT; V: TRBV3-1/TRBV3-2; D: TRBD1; size: NA; J: TRBJ1-1
CDR3: CASSYEGTGEQYF; DNA: TGTGCCAGCAGTTATGAGGGAACTGGCGAGCAGTACTTC; V: TRBV6-2/TRBV6-3; D: NA; size: NA; J: TRBJ2-7
CDR3: CASSPGTGITDTQYF; DNA: TGTGCCAGCTCACCGGGGACAGGGATCACAGATACGCAGTATTTT; V: TRBV18; D: TRBD1; size: NA; J: TRBJ2-3
CDR3: CASSEQGIGEKLFF; DNA: TGTGCCAGCAGTGAACAGGGGATAGGGGAAAAACTGTTTTTT; V: TRBV6-1; D: NA; size: NA; J: TRBJ1-4
CDR3: CASSPPGTGALFEQYF; DNA: TGTGCCAGCAGTCCCCCCGGGACAGGGGCTCTGTTCGAGCAGTACTTC; V: TRBV28; D: TRBD1; size: few; J: TRBJ2-7
CDR3: CASSEGGGLEQYF; DNA: TGTGCCAGCAGTGAAGGAGGGGGCCTCGAGCAGTACTTC; V: TRBV6-1; D: TRBD1; size: NA; J: TRBJ2-7
CDR3: CASSRGDRGTGNTIYF; DNA: TGTGCCAGCAGTCGAGGGGACAGGGGGACTGGAAACACCATATATTTT; V: TRBV2; D: TRBD1; size: NA; J: TRBJ1-3
CDR3: CASKPQGAGEKLFF; DNA: TGTGCCAGCAAACCACAGGGGGCTGGTGAAAAACTGTTTTTT; V: TRBV27; D: TRBD1; size: once; J: TRBJ1-4
CDR3: CASSQDEQGTGANVLTF; DNA: TGCGCCAGCAGCCAAGACGAACAGGGTACCGGGGCCAACGTCCTGACTTTC; V: TRBV4-3; D: NA; size: NA; J: TRBJ2-6
CDR3: CSVAPDGQGTQYF; DNA: TGCAGCGTTGCCCCTGACGGGCAGGGGACCCAGTACTTC; V: TRBV29-1; D: NA; size: NA; J: TRBJ2-5
CDR3: CSVVVLAGTGTNTEAFF; DNA: TGCAGCGTTGTGGTTCTGGCCGGGACAGGTACTAACACTGAAGCTTTCTTT; V: TRBV29-1; D: TRBD1; size: NA; J: TRBJ1-1
CDR3: CASSYRWNTEAFF; DNA: TGTGCCAGCTCCTACAGGTGGAACACTGAAGCTTTCTTT; V: TRBV18; D: NA; size: NA; J: TRBJ1-1
CDR3: CASSQGLNNQPQHF; DNA: TGTGCCAGCAGTCAAGGACTGAACAATCAGCCCCAGCATTTT; V: TRBV7-8; D: NA; size: NA; J: TRBJ1-5
CDR3: CASSQASNTQNNYGYTF; DNA: TGTGCCAGCAGCCAAGCGTCCAACACGCAAAATAACTATGGCTACACCTTC; V: TRBV4-2; D: NA; size: NA; J: TRBJ1-2
CDR3: CASSLARLYYTF; DNA: TGTGCCAGCAGCTTAGCCCGGTTGTACTACACCTTC; V: TRBV7-2; D: NA; size: NA; J: TRBJ1-2
CDR3: CASSQEYLPPGETQYF; DNA: TGCGCCAGCAGCCAAGAATATCTCCCCCCCGGAGAGACCCAGTACTTC; V: TRBV4-3; D: NA; size: NA; J: TRBJ2-5
CDR3: CAISAGGNTGELFF; DNA: TGTGCCATCTCGGCGGGAGGGAACACCGGGGAGCTGTTTTTT; V: TRBV10-3; D: TRBD2; size: NA; J: TRBJ2-2
CDR3: CASSHQQGCNSPLHF; DNA: TGTGCCAGCAGCCACCAACAGGGGTGTAATTCACCCCTCCACTTT; V: TRBV3-1/TRBV3-2; D: TRBD1; size: NA; J: TRBJ1-6
CDR3: CASSLAVYSNQPQHF; DNA: TGTGCCAGCAGCTTGGCTGTTTATAGCAATCAGCCCCAGCATTTT; V: TRBV5-5; D: NA; size: NA; J: TRBJ1-5
CDR3: CASSRGTDSYEQYF; DNA: TGTGCCAGCTCCCGGGGGACAGATTCCTACGAGCAGTACTTC; V: TRBV18; D: NA; size: NA; J: TRBJ2-7
CDR3: CASSLATGNEQFF; DNA: TGTGCCAGCAGCTTAGCGACTGGGAATGAGCAGTTCTTC; V: TRBV7-9; D: NA; size: NA; J: TRBJ2-1
CDR3: CASMTSSGANVLTF; DNA: TGTGCCAGCATGACTAGCTCTGGGGCCAACGTCCTGACTTTC; V: TRBV28; D: NA; size: NA; J: TRBJ2-6
CDR3: CASSYKTGLINTEAFF; DNA: TGTGCCAGCAGTTACAAGACAGGGCTTATTAACACTGAAGCTTTCTTT; V: TRBV6-2/TRBV6-3; D: TRBD1; size: NA; J: TRBJ1-1
CDR3: CASSMRSRGRLFF; DNA: TGTGCCAGCAGCATGAGGTCAAGGGGAAGACTGTTTTTT; V: TRBV5-8; D: NA; size: NA; J: TRBJ1-4
CDR3: CASSARGTDTQYF; DNA: TGTGCCAGCAGCGCGAGAGGCACAGATACGCAGTATTTT; V: TRBV3-1/TRBV3-2; D: NA; size: once; J: TRBJ2-3
CDR3: CASSQVRGTEAFF; DNA: TGTGCCAGCAGCCAAGTTCGGGGGACTGAAGCTTTCTTT; V: TRBV3-1/TRBV3-2; D: NA; size: few; J: TRBJ1-1
CDR3: CASSPQGGRYSYEQYF; DNA: TGTGCCAGCAGCCCCCAGGGCGGAAGATACTCCTACGAGCAGTACTTC; V: TRBV6-6; D: NA; size: NA; J: TRBJ2-7